This record covers a single TCR beta chain. What this receptor recognizes is not known. Base qualities are missing; no much larger clone stands one base away. Receptor libraries were prepared by the immunoSEQ multiplex PCR assay. A mixture of 60 forward primers for TCR Vbeta segments and 13 reverse primers for TCR Jbeta segments was used in the multiplex PCR. The CDR3 region of rearranged TCR beta genes was amplified from genomic DNA by a multiplex PCR assay. Amplified TCR beta libraries were sequenced as 87-base-pair reads on the Illumina HiSeq System. The source study handled its data this way. A later analysis tallied 75 million to 85 million unique TCR beta chains across the 666 repertoires, and about 10 million of those chains were shared by two or more donors. Raw reads were error-corrected and collapsed into unique sequences with a nearest-neighbor algorithm that merged closely related sequences to remove PCR and sequencing errors. Alignment of CDR3 sequences to IMGT reference sequences was used to assign V, D and J gene segments. For a sequence to be retained, a match of at least six nucleotides was required to both a V gene segment and a J gene segment. A rearrangement was called productive if the CDR3 had no stop codons and remained in frame with V and J, and every other rearrangement was called non-productive. CDR3 was defined by IMGT convention, running from the second conserved V-encoded cysteine to the conserved J-encoded phenylalanine. The earlier analysis of some 600 of the donors excluded sequences that lacked an unambiguous match to a single V gene segment. An earlier analysis of 587 of the donors classified V segments as functional when productive rearrangements were above 56.7% and as segregating when the standard deviation between donors was above 5%. A statistical classification framework was developed to diagnose cytomegalovirus status using the catalog of TCR beta chain sequences. In a later analysis, V and J genes were assigned by comparing TCR nucleotide sequences against IMGT/GENE-DB human TR gene sequences. In a later analysis, CDR3 sequences and most-parsimonious VDJ recombination scenarios were assigned using the TCRdist pipeline. In a later analysis, each TCR beta chain was defined by its CDR3 amino acid sequence together with its V-gene family, and reads without a unique V-gene family were excluded. To address suspected cross-contamination and a sequencing artifact, a later analysis removed approximately 590 highly shared, low-generation-probability nucleotide sequences. In a later analysis, a clonal expansion index was calculated for each public chain from normalized within-repertoire ranks of inferred template counts. A later analysis computed generation probabilities with a VDJ recombination model fitted to out-of-frame rearrangements, and checked the results against IGoR. A later analysis scored TCR-TCR, TCR-HLA and TCR-CMV co-occurrence with hypergeometric tests, applying a repertoire-size bias correction to TCR pairs. To estimate false discovery rates, a later analysis permuted the HLA or CMV assignments 20 times. A later analysis grouped co-occurring TCRs with DBSCAN, adding TCRdist sequence similarity when clustering within HLA-allele-positive subsets. For co-occurrence clustering, repertoires with fewer than 30,000 or more than 120,000 public chains were excluded, along with a handful of repertoires with anomalous nucleotide sharing. This immuneACCESS table, as held by TCRdb, lists in-frame sequences with V and J called but not all clones. Of the missing ones, under half trace to an unresolved V gene in checked studies; the others have no known cause. V and J calls and clone size come straight from that table; D and trimming were deduced from the DNA. This sample is represented by approximately 160,000 clones; roughly 80% of them were singletons. The top ten hold approximately 0.78% of the sample.

These data are taken from a study of cytomegalovirus exposure and HLA in healthy donors (dated 2017 in TCRdb). A note on the overall study: According to an earlier analysis of several hundred of the donors, about 179 million T cells yielded approximately 120 million unique TCR beta sequences and about 300 Gb of sequence data. Typing coverage varied by locus: about 620-630 donors for A, B, C, DRB1 and DQB1; roughly 510 for DQA1; around 570 for DPA1; more than 450 for DPB1. A later analysis re-examined previously published TCR beta repertoires from 500 to 700 donors and added high-resolution HLA genotyping to investigate patterns of TCR occurrence. Among under 450 genotyped donors of the cohort, an average of approximately 240,000 unique TCR beta nucleotide sequences were sequenced per donor, 15% to 20% of them non-productive. Because of strong linkage in the cohort, 4 to 6 DR-DQ haplotypes were treated as single units for association and clustering. The later analysis used no new phenotypic data to find candidate immune exposures, relying instead on TCR beta sequences and their occurrence across donors. Donor age, sex, ethnicity and CMV serostatus were compiled together with the repertoire data. Class I and class II HLA loci were covered by the typing at four-digit resolution. The genetic ancestry cluster associated with self-reported Caucasian donors included 81% of the roughly 400 genotyped donors. An earlier analysis of some 600 of the donors applied high-throughput TCR beta sequencing to assess whether each TCR beta V gene segment acted as functional or pseudogenic. A separate validation cohort of 90 to 150 different subjects was used in addition to the approximately 670-subject first cohort. Genome-wide SNP genotypes for about three fifths of the 666 donors were used in a later genetic analysis, which treated that subset as a discovery cohort. The study was designed to test whether signatures of past pathogen exposure could be identified by cataloging public T cell receptors. The study combined high-throughput TCR immunosequencing, statistical association of individual TCRs with disease status, and machine learning to predict cytomegalovirus infection status. Every repertoire in the discovery cohort had been generated on one and the same sequencing platform. Using immunosequencing, the study profiled T cell repertoires from 500 to 800 subjects and related those repertoires to cytomegalovirus serostatus. An early release that covered about 600 HLA-typed donors contained around 300 gigabases of sequencing data and roughly 84 million unique TCR sequences.

According to the germline V gene, CDR1 reads SGHTA and CDR2 reads FQGTGA. Trimming removed 2 bases from V and 7 bases from J; the gene matches leave 3 bases unexplained. Spanning cysteine to phenylalanine, the CDR3 consists of 15 amino acids. The only DNA kept is the CDR3, 45 bases in frame from the first base. The cohort comprised around 700 healthy bone marrow donors. Cohort members were all nominally healthy when sampled, although unrecorded immune exposures were likely present. The donor tested CMV seronegative, placing the donor among the approximately 360 seronegative members of the cohort. A peripheral blood sample was provided by each donor, and peripheral blood mononuclear cells were used for TCR beta sequencing. Genomic DNA was extracted from the blood cell samples with the Qiagen DNeasy Blood Extraction Kit. Here is what the overall study found, with its caveats: Cytomegalovirus status was reported to be diagnosed by the classifier with high specificity and sensitivity in both the original and validation cohorts. According to a later analysis, TCR association rates differed among HLA loci, with DRB1 alleles showing the most associated TCRs and HLA-C alleles showing the fewest. A few of the identified cytomegalovirus-associated TCR beta chains were confirmed in vitro to be specific for cytomegalovirus antigens. For the cohort, immune exposure information was limited to CMV serostatus. Roughly uniform sequencing depth across donors was assumed in presence/absence analyses, although this assumption may not hold. According to the authors, the approach could potentially be generalized to other disease states and immunological phenotypes. A later analysis found that most CMV-associated TCR beta chains appeared HLA-restricted, with HLA associations seemingly driven largely by CMV exposure. A group of highly shared sequence variants was considered likely to be a technical artifact of the sequencing pipeline. Only TCR beta chains were sequenced in this cohort, and the absence of alpha or paired-chain data limited detectable features. Strong co-occurrence of HLA alleles, especially DR and DQ, made assigning TCR associations to individual alleles difficult. Broadly in line with IMGT annotations, most TCR beta V segments showed up in productive rearrangements about 90% or about 30% of the time in an earlier analysis of under 700 of the donors. Because some donors lacked HLA typing at each locus, the association tests relied only on the typed subset. The study gave a list of 150 to 200 TCR beta chains associated with cytomegalovirus. A further reported finding was that TCR beta sequences accurately predicted the HLA-A and HLA-B alleles for most subjects in the first cohort. At a false discovery rate of 0.05, a later analysis linked about 16,000 TCR beta sequences to specific HLA alleles. In a later genetic analysis, a missense DCLRE1C variant was associated with V-gene and J-gene trimming of TCR beta chains, and the association was replicated in an independent cohort. Compared with the roughly 710-donor mean, donors in an Asian-associated ancestry cluster had fewer N-insertions in productive TCRs, according to a later genetic analysis. While some public TCRs were present in many individuals, most TCR sequences turned up only very rarely across donors. Some IMGT-functional V segments, including TRBV6-2 and TRBV6-3, could not be distinguished by the 87-base-pair reads and were therefore excluded. Correlated functional status among segregating V segments might be attributable to linkage disequilibrium, but an unknown experimental factor could not be ruled out. Because counts were too low, 15 or so rarely observed V segments, including chromosome 9 orphons, were excluded from the earlier analysis of about 500 of the donors. According to a later analysis, parvovirus B19, influenza, CMV and Epstein-Barr virus appeared linked to several top co-occurrence clusters. Compared with equally common non-associated chains, HLA-associated TCR beta chains in a later analysis were more clonally expanded and had lower generation probabilities.

The TCR comes from a woman younger than 30 in good health and CMV-seronegative. The V gene is TRBV7-3 and the J gene is TRBJ2-7, with 15 bases matching TRBD2. Sequenced: PBMCs. In nucleotide form, the sequence is TGTGCCAGCAGCTTAGGGACTAGCGGGAGGCTGGAGCAGTACTTC. It specifies CASSLGTSGRLEQYF.